What follows are 30 T cell receptor beta chains derived from one specimen sequenced in a study of technical replicates of blood from a handful of donors. The assay was immunoSEQ multiplex PCR, and TCRdb's table has in-frame clones only and misses some. The table lists about 94,000 clones, almost 97% of them singletons. Sequenced input: T cells isolated from PBMCs. The receptors stem from a human donor in good health.

V usage is TRBV30 and J usage is TRBJ1-5; tentative D call: TRBD1 (5 bases). The V end lost 4 bases, the J end lost 2 bases, and 9 bases lay between the germline ends. CDR3 size: 13 residues. CDR1 GTSNPN and CDR2 SVGIG come from the germline V gene (reference sequence). CDR3: CAWNGGGNQPQHF. DNA for the CDR3: TGTGCCTGGAACGGGGGAGGCAATCAGCCCCAGCATTTT.

Regarding this clone: The junction differs from germline at one of its ends, possibly a read error. The chain uses TRBV7-2 and TRBJ2-1, with 11 positions matching TRBD2. The CDR3 runs 15 residues. Germline lookup yields CDR1 SGHTA and CDR2 FQGNSA. In nucleotides, the CDR3 is TGTGCCAGCAGGTTAGCGGGAGGGTACTACAATGAGCAGTTCTTC. It encodes CASRLAGGYYNEQFF. Based on the CDR3 plus reference TRBV7-2 and TRBJ2-1, the full variable domain is GAGVSQSPSNKVTEKGKDVELRCDPISGHTALYWYRQSLGQGLEFLIYFQGNSAPDKSGLPSDRFSAERTGGSVSTLTIQRTQQEDSAVYLCASRLAGGYYNEQFFGPGTRLTVL.

The rearrangement uses TRBV9 and TRBJ1-3; D possibly corresponds to TRBD1 (6 bases). CDR3 length equals 15 residues. In germline, CDR1 is SGDLS, CDR2 YYNGEE. Trimming cost V 1 base and J 4 bases, with 12 bases left between them. CDR3 DNA sequence: TGTGCCAGCAGCGTATCAGGGGTGAACGGAAACACCATATATTTT. Its protein product is CASSVSGVNGNTIYF.

The chain couples TRBV7-8 to TRBJ2-1; 8 nucleotides match TRBD2. The CDR3 contains 18 residues. V lost 1 base, J lost 4 bases, and 12 bases stayed unmatched. Germline-derived CDR1 and CDR2 are SGHVS and FQNEAQ. The DNA of the CDR3 is TGTGCCAGCAGCTTAGTCGGTTCTGGGACTAGTAGGTACAATGAGCAGTTCTTC. This sequence encodes CASSLVGSGTSRYNEQFF.

This chain links TRBV18 with TRBJ2-5, with a weak D call TRBD2 (6 bases). CDR3 length: 14 residues. Germline-derived CDR1 and CDR2 are KGHSH and LQKENI. With 6 bases removed from V and 2 bases from J, the gap between germline ends came to 13 bases. The CDR3 DNA reads TGTGCCAGCTCGCGCAACCGGGGGCAAGAGACCCAGTACTTC. Protein product: CASSRNRGQETQYF.

This chain joins TRBV9 and TRBJ1-2; the D is unclear. In germline, CDR1 is SGDLS, CDR2 YYNGEE. This CDR3 comprises 14 residues. The V and J ends lost 0 bases and 6 bases respectively, with 12 bases between them. The CDR3: CASSVAPGSNGYTF. For the CDR3, the DNA is TGTGCCAGCAGCGTAGCCCCCGGGTCCAATGGCTACACCTTC. Full variable domain (remainder filled in from reference TRBV9 and TRBJ1-2): DSGVTQTPKHLITATGQRVTLRCSPRSGDLSVYWYQQSLDQGLQFLIQYYNGEERAKGNILERFSAQQFPDLHSELNLSSLELGDSALYFCASSVAPGSNGYTFGSGTRLTVV.

This chain uses TRBV9 with TRBJ1-2; possibly TRBD1 for D (6 bases). V was trimmed by 8 bases and J by 4 bases, leaving 9 bases between them. The CDR3 runs 11 residues. Germline V CDR1 and CDR2: SGDLS, YYNGEE. The CDR3 nucleotides are TGTGCCAGTCAGGGGATCTATGGCTACACCTTC. Translation: CASQGIYGYTF.

This sequence joins TRBV2 and TRBJ1-3; no clear D. This CDR3 comprises 15 residues. Trimming cost V 3 bases and J 8 bases, with 17 bases left between them. Germline V CDR1 and CDR2: SNHLY, FYNNEI. The DNA of the CDR3 is TGTGCCAGCAGTGAGCGGGCCTCCGTCACGGACACCATATATTTT. Protein sequence: CASSERASVTDTIYF.

This chain links TRBV10-1 with TRBJ2-7, with 16 nucleotides matching TRBD2. The ends lost 6 bases at V and 12 bases at J; junction bases unmatched: 8. The germline gives CDR1 WNHNN, CDR2 SYGVQD (reference sequence). This CDR3 spans 14 amino acids. The CDR3 DNA follows: TGCGCCAGCAGATCCGGGACTAGCGGGAGGGCCCTGTACTTC. This gives the protein CASRSGTSGRALYF.

The rearrangement uses TRBV18 and TRBJ2-5; 13 positions agree with TRBD2. This CDR3 is built from 17 residues. The germline V gene has CDR1 KGHSH and CDR2 LQKENI. V was clipped by 2 bases and J by 5 bases; unmatched bases: 8. CDR3 residues: CASSPTTGTSGKETQYF. The DNA for the CDR3 is TGTGCCAGCTCACCAACGACCGGGACTAGCGGGAAGGAGACCCAGTACTTC.

The rearrangement links TRBV7-9 to TRBJ2-2; 7 positions match TRBD2. Germline lookup yields CDR1 SEHNR and CDR2 FQNEAQ (reference sequence). This CDR3 is built from 17 residues. The J segment lost 0 bases and the V segment lost 6 bases, leaving 10 bases of the junction unmatched. The DNA of the CDR3 is TGTGCCAGCAGACCTCCGGGACTATTCGCGAACACCGGGGAGCTGTTTTTT. Protein sequence: CASRPPGLFANTGELFF.

The chain uses TRBV5-1 and TRBJ1-1, with no clear D. Germline CDR1 is SGHRS and CDR2 is YFSETQ. CDR3 length equals 16 residues. V lost 5 bases, J lost 8 bases, and 25 bases lay in between. The CDR3 nucleotides read TGCGCCAGCAGTCGTGAAATTTACAGCGGGGTTCGAGAAGCTTTCTTT. Translated: CASSREIYSGVREAFF.

This rearrangement joins TRBV19 to TRBJ2-1; D gene ambiguous. Deletions cut 9 bases from V and 4 bases from J, with 4 bases between. The CDR3 contains 10 residues. Germline CDR1 LNHDA, CDR2 SQIVND (reference sequence). CDR3 nucleotide sequence: TGTGCCAGCGGGTACAATGAGCAGTTCTTC. As protein: CASGYNEQFF.

This chain joins TRBV6-1 and TRBJ2-1, with 8 bases identical to TRBD2. Germline assignment: CDR1 MNHNS and CDR2 SASEGT. V dropped 4 bases and J dropped 8; count of bases not matched to a gene: 10. The CDR3 is made up of 15 amino acids. As DNA, the CDR3 is TGTGCCAGCAGTGTGGGCGGAGCGGGAGTCTATGAGCAGTTCTTC. This codes for CASSVGGAGVYEQFF.

The rearrangement uses TRBV5-4 and TRBJ1-2; 11 nucleotides agree with TRBD1. The V segment lost 5 bases and the J segment 5 bases; nucleotides outside the gene matches: 5. CDR3 length equals 14 residues. Germline CDR1 SGHNT, CDR2 YYREEE (reference sequence). CDR3 in DNA: TGTGCCAGCAGAGGGGACAGGGGGAAGTATGGCTACACCTTC. Its translation is CASRGDRGKYGYTF.

The chain couples TRBV29-1 to TRBJ2-6; 10 bases line up with TRBD2. The CDR3 consists of 17 residues. V trimming: 4 bases; J trimming: 2 bases; junction bases outside the gene matches: 8. CDR1 is SQVTM, CDR2 ANQGSEA, per germline. The chain's CDR3 is CSVANLAGVTGANVLTF. The CDR3 DNA is TGCAGCGTTGCCAATCTAGCGGGAGTAACTGGGGCCAACGTCCTGACTTTC.

J is TRBJ1-2 and V is TRBV27; no definite D call. V lost 7 bases to trimming and J lost 6 bases, with 15 bases between them. The CDR3 loop spans 13 amino acids. The germline V gene encodes CDR1 MNHEY and CDR2 SMNVEV (reference sequence). The DNA of the CDR3 is TGTGCCAGCACGAAGGGAGGTGGAAATGGCTACACCTTC. This translates into CASTKGGGNGYTF.

The chain has TRBV19 and TRBJ2-5, with 10 bases that match TRBD1. The germline CDR1 and CDR2 sequences are LNHDA and SQIVND (reference sequence). The CDR3 loop spans 16 amino acids. V shed 4 bases, J shed 3 bases, and the junction held 8 bases outside the gene matches. CDR3 in amino acids: CASSTGQGLGEETQYF. The CDR3 region has the DNA TGTGCCAGTAGTACGGGACAGGGGTTGGGGGAAGAGACCCAGTACTTC. Drawing the rest from reference TRBV19 and TRBJ2-5, the complete variable domain is DGGITQSPKYLFRKEGQNVTLSCEQNLNHDAMYWYRQDPGQGLRLIYYSQIVNDFQKGDIAEGYSVSREKKESFPLTVTSAQKNPTAFYLCASSTGQGLGEETQYFGPGTRLLVL.

The V gene is TRBV4-2, the J gene TRBJ1-4; TRBD1 is a possible D gene (6 bases). The V gene lost 0 bases and the J gene lost 2 bases, with 13 bases spanning the gap. This CDR3 is 17 amino acids long. From germline, CDR1 is LGHNA and CDR2 YNFKEQ. The CDR3 loop reads CASSQDLRGGTNEKLFF. In DNA form, the CDR3 reads TGTGCCAGCAGCCAAGATCTGAGGGGGGGGACTAATGAAAAACTGTTTTTT.

The chain carries TRBV6-4 and TRBJ2-1; 7 bases agree with TRBD2. V lost 5 bases, J lost 0 bases, and 10 bases stayed unmatched. CDR1 is MRHNA, CDR2 SNTAGT, per germline. CDR3 size: 17 residues. The CDR3 region is CASSSPLRGSSYNEQFF. CDR3 coding DNA: TGTGCCAGCAGTTCCCCGTTGCGGGGGAGCTCCTACAATGAGCAGTTCTTC.

The V and J genes are TRBV15 and TRBJ2-5; D unclear. Trimming cost V 0 bases and J 2 bases, with 7 bases left between them. CDR1 is LNHNV and CDR2 is YYDKDF in the germline V gene (reference sequence). The CDR3 runs to 14 residues. CDR3 sequence: CATSRDTSQETQYF. CDR3 DNA sequence: TGTGCCACCAGCAGAGACACCAGTCAAGAGACCCAGTACTTC.

The chain joins TRBV18 to TRBJ1-1; a weak D match, TRBD1 (5 bases). Trimming pared 5 bases from V and 1 base from J, leaving 20 bases between. CDR1 KGHSH and CDR2 LQKENI come from the germline V gene. This CDR3 is built from 17 residues. CDR3 amino acids: CASSIRADSQGNTEAFF. DNA for the CDR3: TGTGCCAGCTCAATACGAGCCGACAGTCAGGGGAACACTGAAGCTTTCTTT. The whole variable domain, filled in from reference TRBV18 and TRBJ1-1, reads NAGVMQNPRHLVRRRGQEARLRCSPMKGHSHVYWYRQLPEEGLKFMVYLQKENIIDESGMPKERFSAEFPKEGPSILRIQQVVRGDSAAYFCASSIRADSQGNTEAFFGQGTRLTVV.

CDR3 sequence reads: CASSLVGSGREETQYF. For the CDR3, the DNA is TGTGCCAGCAGCTTAGTTGGTAGCGGGAGGGAAGAGACCCAGTACTTC. The rearrangement joins TRBV7-9 to TRBJ2-5; TRBD2 aligns across 11 bases. The CDR3 consists of 16 residues. V gave up 1 base and J gave up 3 bases; unmatched junction bases: 4. Germline loops: CDR1 SEHNR, CDR2 FQNEAQ (reference sequence).

The J gene is TRBJ2-7, the V gene TRBV4-3; 8 bases are shared with TRBD1. J lost 5 bases, V lost 0 bases, and 3 bases had no gene match. CDR1 is LGHNA and CDR2 is YSLEER in the germline V gene. The CDR3 extends over 14 amino acids. This CDR3 is CASSQESRGHEQYF. The CDR3 DNA follows: TGCGCCAGCAGCCAAGAAAGCAGGGGGCACGAGCAGTACTTC.

The chain joins TRBV19 to TRBJ1-1; no definite D call. Trimming shortened V by 7 bases and J by 3 bases, and 15 bases separated the two germline ends. This CDR3 region has 14 residues. Germline loops: CDR1 LNHDA, CDR2 SQIVND (reference sequence). CDR3 sequence reads: CASKYIMRDTEAFF. CDR3 in DNA: TGTGCCAGTAAGTATATTATGAGGGACACTGAAGCTTTCTTT. The variable domain in full, with the rest retrieved from reference TRBV19 and TRBJ1-1, is DGGITQSPKYLFRKEGQNVTLSCEQNLNHDAMYWYRQDPGQGLRLIYYSQIVNDFQKGDIAEGYSVSREKKESFPLTVTSAQKNPTAFYLCASKYIMRDTEAFFGQGTRLTVV.

The genes are TRBV7-9 and TRBJ1-5, with 7 bases identical to TRBD1. V gave up 1 base and J gave up 5 bases; unmatched junction bases: 2. Germline V gene sequence: CDR1 SEHNR, CDR2 FQNEAQ (reference sequence). CDR3 length: 14 amino acids. In DNA, the CDR3 is TGTGCCAGCAGCTTAGGACAGGGCGATCAGCCCCAGCATTTT. The encoded protein is CASSLGQGDQPQHF.

V usage is TRBV5-4 and J usage is TRBJ2-3; TRBD2 agrees at 7 bases. Germline V gene data show CDR1 as SGHNT and CDR2 as YYREEE (reference sequence). The ends lost 1 base at V and 1 base at J; junction bases unmatched: 15. CDR3 length equals 19 residues. DNA for the CDR3: TGTGCCAGCAGCTTGAAAGTAGCGGGTCAATATACGGGCACAGATACGCAGTATTTT. It specifies CASSLKVAGQYTGTDTQYF.

The table lists this clone with a count of one. The genes are TRBV18 and TRBJ2-2, with D tentatively TRBD1 (6 bases). Germline CDR1 is KGHSH and CDR2 is LQKENI. The CDR3 is made up of 15 amino acids. Trimming took off 5 bases at V and 3 bases at J, with 13 bases between the two ends. The CDR3 region is CASSTRQEDTGELFF. CDR3 bases: TGTGCCAGCTCAACTAGACAGGAGGACACCGGGGAGCTGTTTTTT.

The chain carries TRBV30 and TRBJ2-7; D ambiguous. CDR1 GTSNPN and CDR2 SVGIG come from the germline V gene (reference sequence). V was trimmed by 8 bases and J by 2 bases, leaving 16 bases between them. The CDR3 is 13 residues long. In nucleotides, the CDR3 is TGTGCCGGAAGAGGCGGCAGTACCTACGAGCAGTACTTC. Protein sequence: CAGRGGSTYEQYF.

The gene calls are TRBV7-9 and TRBJ2-1, with TRBD2 identical over 10 bases. The V and J ends lost 4 bases and 6 bases, in that order; junction bases with no gene match: 6. The CDR3 covers 15 residues. Germline V gene sequence: CDR1 SEHNR, CDR2 FQNEAQ (reference sequence). CDR3 sequence: CASSSTSGTLNEQFF. The CDR3 coding sequence is TGTGCCAGCAGCTCAACTAGCGGGACCCTCAATGAGCAGTTCTTC.